Listed here are 19 T cell receptor beta chains from one sample, sequenced in a study of CD8+ T cells in alopecia areata (dated by TCRdb to 2016 to 2019). Receptors were amplified or captured by the immunoSEQ multiplex PCR assay. For TCR sequencing, RNA was extracted from every sample and reverse transcribed into cDNA to serve as template. TCRdb carries this immuneACCESS record with in-frame sequences only. Its versions omit some clonotypes, under half of them owing to an unresolved V gene in the studies checked, with the rest unexplained. The table for this sample lists about 200,000 clones; 50% to 60% of them were counted only once. Approximately 3.4% of the sample lies in the top ten. The time point label, read with the paper, signifies: 4 weeks on oral tofacitinib. Read against the paper, the sample's treatment or condition label means: oral pan-JAK inhibitor, 5-10 mg twice daily. The material was CD4+ T cells sorted from blood, obtained at week 4, from a patient treated with tofacitinib. All receptors derive from a human donor with alopecia areata.

The chain links TRBV6-5 to TRBJ2-5, with TRBD2 as a possible D gene (6 bases). Germline assignment: CDR1 MNHEY and CDR2 SVGAGI. The CDR3 is 13 residues long. V gave up 5 bases and J gave up 7 bases, with 14 bases separating them. In nucleotides, the CDR3 is TGTGCCAGCAGTCCTCGACTAGACGGGACCCAGTACTTC. This gives the protein CASSPRLDGTQYF.

The chain links TRBV7-2 to TRBJ2-1, with 11 bases identical to TRBD1. V lost 7 bases, J lost 6 bases, and 20 bases stayed unmatched. CDR3 length: 19 residues. Germline V gene data show CDR1 as SGHTA and CDR2 as FQGNSA. CDR3 in amino acids: CASKEWTGGARLAGNEQFF. CDR3 sequence (DNA): TGTGCCAGCAAGGAGTGGACAGGGGGCGCGCGGCTTGCGGGCAATGAGCAGTTCTTC.

The rearrangement uses TRBV30 and TRBJ1-6; D possibly corresponds to TRBD1 (5 bases). Germline V CDR1 and CDR2: GTSNPN, SVGIG (reference sequence). V dropped 5 bases and J dropped 7 bases, with 12 bases sitting between them. The CDR3 runs to 13 residues. The CDR3 coding sequence is TGTGCCTGGGAGGGGATTCGGAATTCACCCCTCCACTTT. This translates into CAWEGIRNSPLHF.

V and J are TRBV2 and TRBJ2-5, with 9 bases fitting TRBD1. V gave up 7 bases and J gave up 4 bases; unmatched junction bases: 1. CDR3 size: 12 residues. CDR1 SNHLY and CDR2 FYNNEI come from the germline V gene. CDR3 sequence: CASTDRGETQYF. CDR3 nucleotide sequence: TGTGCCAGCACGGACAGGGGAGAGACCCAGTACTTC.

The chain recombines TRBV5-4 with TRBJ2-6; D possibly corresponds to TRBD1 (6 bases). This CDR3 has 14 residues. The germline CDR1 and CDR2 sequences are SGHNT and YYREEE (reference sequence). With 5 bases removed from V and 0 bases from J, the gap between germline ends came to 6 bases. The DNA for the CDR3 is TGTGCCAGCAGAGGGGGCTCTGGGGCCAACGTCCTGACTTTC. This codes for CASRGGSGANVLTF.

This clone was picked up a small number of times. The chain recombines TRBV9 with TRBJ2-5; a possible D gene is TRBD2 (5 bases). Looked up from germline, CDR1 is SGDLS and CDR2 is YYNGEE. The germline V and J ends were trimmed by 2 bases and 0 bases, with 8 bases remaining between them. This CDR3 is 14 amino acids long. CDR3 DNA: TGTGCCAGCAGCGTTCGGGGTTACCAAGAGACCCAGTACTTC. This encodes CASSVRGYQETQYF. The complete variable domain, with remaining parts taken from reference TRBV9 and TRBJ2-5, reads DSGVTQTPKHLITATGQRVTLRCSPRSGDLSVYWYQQSLDQGLQFLIQYYNGEERAKGNILERFSAQQFPDLHSELNLSSLELGDSALYFCASSVRGYQETQYFGPGTRLLVL.

The chain combines TRBV4-2 with TRBJ1-5; TRBD1 agrees at 9 bases. CDR3 length: 16 residues. Germline V gene data show CDR1 as LGHNA and CDR2 as YNFKEQ. Trimming took 0 bases from V and 6 from J; bases not matched to a gene: 6. Here the CDR3 DNA reads TGTGCCAGCAGCCAAGATTTACAGGGGGCTAGTCAGCCCCAGCATTTT. Translation gives CASSQDLQGASQPQHF.

This chain links TRBV30 with TRBJ2-1, with unresolved D. The V and J ends lost 0 bases and 9 bases respectively, with 12 bases between them. Germline V lookup: CDR1 GTSNPN, CDR2 SVGIG (reference sequence). The CDR3 length is 13 residues. CDR3 amino acids: CAWSVWVAREQFF. Written as DNA, the CDR3 is TGTGCCTGGAGTGTGTGGGTGGCCCGTGAGCAGTTCTTC.

The chain joins TRBV19 to TRBJ1-5; no definite D call. Trimming took off 6 bases at V and 3 bases at J, with 15 bases between the two ends. This CDR3 has 15 residues. Per the germline V gene, CDR1 is LNHDA and CDR2 is SQIVND (reference sequence). CDR3 coding DNA: TGTGCCAGTAGGAACCTTGATGGGTACAATCAGCCCCAGCATTTT. Translated: CASRNLDGYNQPQHF. Full variable domain (remainder filled in from reference TRBV19 and TRBJ1-5): DGGITQSPKYLFRKEGQNVTLSCEQNLNHDAMYWYRQDPGQGLRLIYYSQIVNDFQKGDIAEGYSVSREKKESFPLTVTSAQKNPTAFYLCASRNLDGYNQPQHFGDGTRLSIL.

This clone was counted between two and nine times. The chain has TRBV28 and TRBJ2-7; the D gene is possibly TRBD1 (6 bases). Germline V gene sequence: CDR1 MDHEN, CDR2 SYDVKM. The CDR3 consists of 14 residues. Trimming removed 3 bases from V and 5 bases from J, with 14 bases in between. The CDR3: CASSFITNRDEQYF. For the CDR3, the DNA is TGTGCCAGCAGTTTCATAACGAACAGGGACGAGCAGTACTTC.

The rearrangement uses TRBV30 and TRBJ2-2; D not resolved. V was trimmed by 2 bases and J by 6 bases, leaving 4 bases between them. Germline V gives CDR1 GTSNPN, CDR2 SVGIG (reference sequence). There are 11 residues in the CDR3. CDR3 residues: CAWSWAGELFF. The CDR3 region has the DNA TGTGCCTGGAGTTGGGCCGGGGAGCTGTTTTTT.

The chain links TRBV27 to TRBJ2-5, with TRBD2 matching over 8 bases. Trimming at V came to 2 bases and at J to 5 bases, leaving 4 bases not matched to a gene. The germline CDR1 and CDR2 sequences are MNHEY and SMNVEV (reference sequence). The CDR3 loop spans 14 amino acids. The CDR3 loop reads CASSLESGGETQYF. The CDR3 DNA sequence: TGTGCCAGCAGTTTAGAATCGGGGGGGGAGACCCAGTACTTC.

The V call is TRBV4-3, the J call TRBJ1-4, with unresolved D. Germline V CDR1 and CDR2: LGHNA, YSLEER. This CDR3 spans 15 amino acids. V dropped 0 bases and J dropped 8 bases, with 13 bases sitting between them. The CDR3 loop reads CASSQDWGPGEKLFF. As DNA, the CDR3 is TGCGCCAGCAGCCAAGACTGGGGTCCGGGGGAAAAACTGTTTTTT.

This clone came up once. The chain carries TRBV7-2 and TRBJ1-5; D may be TRBD1 (5 bases). Germline V gives CDR1 SGHTA, CDR2 FQGNSA. The CDR3 runs 16 residues. V lost 1 base to trimming and J lost 6 bases, with 16 bases between them. This CDR3 reads CASSLVMQGGSQPQHF. CDR3 sequence (DNA): TGTGCCAGCAGCTTAGTCATGCAGGGCGGCAGTCAGCCCCAGCATTTT. The variable domain in full, with the rest retrieved from reference TRBV7-2 and TRBJ1-5, is GAGVSQSPSNKVTEKGKDVELRCDPISGHTALYWYRQSLGQGLEFLIYFQGNSAPDKSGLPSDRFSAERTGGSVSTLTIQRTQQEDSAVYLCASSLVMQGGSQPQHFGDGTRLSIL.

J is TRBJ2-7 and V is TRBV20-1; D gene unclear. The V end was cut by 4 bases, the J end by 7 bases, with 8 bases between. The germline gives CDR1 DFQATT, CDR2 SNEGSKA (reference sequence). CDR3 length: 10 residues. CDR3 residues: CSANTREQYF. The CDR3 DNA is TGCAGTGCTAACACTCGGGAGCAGTACTTC.

This clone has just a few counts. V is TRBV4-3 and J is TRBJ2-6, with D tentatively TRBD1 or TRBD2 (6 bases each). The CDR3 has 15 amino acids. Trimming shortened V by 5 bases and J by 2 bases, and 10 bases separated the two germline ends. Germline lookup yields CDR1 LGHNA and CDR2 YSLEER. CDR3 residues: CASSKGGPGANVLTF. The DNA of the CDR3 is TGCGCCAGCAGCAAGGGGGGCCCTGGGGCCAACGTCCTGACTTTC.

This chain uses TRBV6-1 with TRBJ1-5; D remains unclear. Germline CDR1 MNHNS, CDR2 SASEGT. This CDR3 is 15 amino acids long. The V end lost 0 bases, the J end lost 0 bases, and 6 bases lay between the germline ends. The chain's CDR3 is CASSEAAVSNQPQHF. CDR3 sequence (DNA): TGTGCCAGCAGTGAAGCGGCGGTTAGCAATCAGCCCCAGCATTTT.

The chain carries TRBV18 and TRBJ2-3; TRBD1 or TRBD2 may be the D gene (6 bases each). Germline values: CDR1 KGHSH, CDR2 LQKENI. This CDR3 is built from 13 residues. The V end lost 1 base, the J end lost 5 bases, and 7 bases lay between the germline ends. CDR3 sequence (DNA): TGTGCCAGCTCACCACAGGGGGGAGATACGCAGTATTTT. Its protein product is CASSPQGGDTQYF.

The rearrangement links TRBV29-1 to TRBJ2-3; 7 bases are a match to TRBD1. The V and J ends lost 4 bases and 1 base, in that order; junction bases with no gene match: 2. Germline V CDR1 and CDR2: SQVTM, ANQGSEA. The CDR3 has 13 amino acids. CDR3: CSVATGGTDTQYF. CDR3 nucleotide sequence: TGCAGCGTTGCCACAGGGGGCACAGATACGCAGTATTTT.